One T cell receptor (beta chain) is described in this entry. The target antigen is unknown. This specimen comes from a study of T cell repertoires in cytomegalovirus infection. The CDR3 runs to 15 residues. Per germline, CDR1 MDHEN and CDR2 SYDVKM. The J segment lost 2 bases and the V segment lost 5 bases, leaving 9 bases of the junction unmatched. One entry per CDR3 protein results from TCRdb running MiXCR on the reads. This sample has 600,000 to 700,000 distinct CDR3 sequences; roughly 36% occur once, and the top ten carry about 18%. The sequence was obtained from a human donor in good health (CMV status not recorded). Some clones in this sample may be carry-over from other donors' samples. Sequences were derived from cultured PBMCs, sampled from culture after CMV antigen stimulation. The chain is built from TRBV28 and TRBJ2-7; 7 positions agree with TRBD1. CDR3 protein: CASSAPAGGTYEQYF. The CDR3 DNA sequence: TGTGCCAGCAGTGCCCCGGCAGGGGGAACCTACGAGCAGTACTTC.